A selection of T cell receptor beta chains follows, all from one sample in a study of radiotherapy plus CTLA-4 blockade in lung cancer. Data came from immunoSEQ multiplex PCR; TCRdb stores just in-frame clones and leaves some out. Counted here are around 80,000 clones, around 83% occurring once; the ten biggest clones make up 0.82%. This specimen was peripheral blood, taken from a patient treated with radiotherapy plus ipilimumab. The receptors originated from a human donor with non-small cell lung cancer who had stable disease on radiotherapy plus ipilimumab. The CDR3 runs from the conserved cysteine through the conserved F or W. The order of the fields is CDR3 length, D gene, V gene, J gene, clone size, CDR3 DNA, CDR3 protein. D genes are given only for firm matches. Not all rows give a size; the values are once, few, many and, for expanded clones, a class.

length: 15
D: .
V: TRBV6-1
J: TRBJ2-2
size: .
DNA: TGTGCCAGCACGGGAGGACAGGGAGGCGCCGGGGAGCTGTTTTTT
CDR3: CASTGGQGGAGELFF

length: 12
D: .
V: TRBV2
J: TRBJ1-1
size: .
DNA: TGTGCCAGCAGTAGGACGGGGACTGAAGCTTTCTTT
CDR3: CASSRTGTEAFF

length: 17
D: TRBD2
V: TRBV4-2
J: TRBJ2-4
size: .
DNA: TGTGCCAGCAGCCAAGATCAAGGGACTAGCGGGAGTGGCATTCAGTACTTC
CDR3: CASSQDQGTSGSGIQYF

length: 16
D: .
V: TRBV2
J: TRBJ1-3
size: .
DNA: TGTGCCAGCAGTGGGAGAGGCGGATCCTCTGGAAACACCATATATTTT
CDR3: CASSGRGGSSGNTIYF

length: 15
D: .
V: TRBV7-9
J: TRBJ1-4
size: .
DNA: TGTGCCAGCAGCTTGACCGCCACAACTAATGAAAAACTGTTTTTT
CDR3: CASSLTATTNEKLFF

length: 13
D: TRBD1
V: TRBV7-9
J: TRBJ2-1
size: few
DNA: TGTGCCAGCAGCCTCACAGGGGCCAATGAGCAGTTCTTC
CDR3: CASSLTGANEQFF

length: 11
D: .
V: TRBV11-2
J: TRBJ2-3
size: .
DNA: TGTGCCAGCCTGCGTGGGGATACGCAGTATTTT
CDR3: CASLRGDTQYF

length: 17
D: TRBD1
V: TRBV4-1
J: TRBJ2-6
size: .
DNA: TGCGCCAGCAGCCCGGGACAGGGGGCGGGAGGGGCCAACGTCCTGACTTTC
CDR3: CASSPGQGAGGANVLTF

length: 17
D: .
V: TRBV7-6
J: TRBJ1-6
size: .
DNA: TGTGCCAGCAGCTTAGCCCCTCGGGTCTCCTATAATTCACCCCTCCACTTT
CDR3: CASSLAPRVSYNSPLHF

length: 15
D: TRBD1
V: TRBV2
J: TRBJ2-1
size: .
DNA: TGTGCCAGCAGTACCACAGGGGGCGCGGTGACGGGGCAGTTCTTC
CDR3: CASSTTGGAVTGQFF

length: 16
D: .
V: TRBV30
J: TRBJ1-6
size: once
DNA: TGTGCCTGGAGCCTTGGCCAGGCAGGGCGGAATTCACCCCTCCACTTT
CDR3: CAWSLGQAGRNSPLHF

length: 17
D: TRBD2
V: TRBV5-1
J: TRBJ2-3
size: .
DNA: TGCGCCAGCAGCGGCGCACGGGCGGGGGGCCCGGCAGATACGCAGTATTTT
CDR3: CASSGARAGGPADTQYF

length: 15
D: TRBD1
V: TRBV28
J: TRBJ1-5
size: .
DNA: TGTGCCAGCAGGGAGGGACAGGCCTTCAATCAGCCCCAGCATTTT
CDR3: CASREGQAFNQPQHF

length: 15
D: .
V: TRBV6-5
J: TRBJ1-1
size: .
DNA: TGTGCCAGCAGTTACCACCAGGGCCCGAACACTGAAGCTTTCTTT
CDR3: CASSYHQGPNTEAFF

length: 16
D: TRBD2
V: TRBV5-4
J: TRBJ2-7
size: .
DNA: TGTGCCAGCAGCTCCTCACTAGCGGGGTCCCTCTACGAGCAGTACTTC
CDR3: CASSSSLAGSLYEQYF

length: 16
D: .
V: TRBV21-1
J: TRBJ1-5
size: .
DNA: TGTGCCAGCAGCAAGGTGGGGAAGGATGGCAATCAGCCCCAGCATTTT
CDR3: CASSKVGKDGNQPQHF

length: 11
D: .
V: TRBV25-1
J: TRBJ1-2
size: .
DNA: TGTGCCAGCAGTGAGGCTGGAGGCTACACCTTC
CDR3: CASSEAGGYTF

length: 14
D: TRBD2
V: TRBV5-1
J: TRBJ2-1
size: .
DNA: TGCGCCAGCAGCCCCCGGGGGGGGCGGGATGAGCAGTTCTTC
CDR3: CASSPRGGRDEQFF

length: 16
D: TRBD1
V: TRBV10-2
J: TRBJ2-5
size: .
DNA: TGCGCCAGCAGTCTCAATGGACAGGGACGTGTGGAGACCCAGTACTTC
CDR3: CASSLNGQGRVETQYF

length: 15
D: TRBD2
V: TRBV28
J: TRBJ2-7
size: .
DNA: TGTGCCAGCAAGGATGACGGGAGGGAACAGGACGAGCAGTACTTC
CDR3: CASKDDGREQDEQYF

length: 14
D: .
V: TRBV11-1
J: TRBJ2-2
size: .
DNA: TGTGCCAGCAACAAGGTGGGGAACACCGGGGAGCTGTTTTTT
CDR3: CASNKVGNTGELFF

length: 12
D: TRBD1
V: TRBV7-9
J: TRBJ2-7
size: .
DNA: TGTGCCAGCAGCCGACAGGGCTACGAGCAGTACTTC
CDR3: CASSRQGYEQYF

length: 15
D: TRBD1
V: TRBV5-6
J: TRBJ2-1
size: .
DNA: TGTGCCAGCAGCGCCCCCGGACCAGGGGGAAATGAGCAGTTCTTC
CDR3: CASSAPGPGGNEQFF

length: 17
D: .
V: TRBV7-2
J: TRBJ2-1
size: .
DNA: TGTGCCAGCAGCTTAGCTGTGAGCGCCAGCTCCTACAATGAGCAGTTCTTC
CDR3: CASSLAVSASSYNEQFF

length: 15
D: .
V: TRBV29-1
J: TRBJ1-1
size: .
DNA: TGCAGCGTCCCCTGGGCCAGGGAATGGGGCACTGAAGCTTTCTTT
CDR3: CSVPWAREWGTEAFF

length: 16
D: TRBD1
V: TRBV19
J: TRBJ1-1
size: .
DNA: TGTGCCAGTAGTATACTCTTCCGGGACAGGAACACTGAAGCTTTCTTT
CDR3: CASSILFRDRNTEAFF

length: 14
D: .
V: TRBV28
J: TRBJ2-7
size: few
DNA: TGTGCCAGCAGTCCTCTTAAAGGGTACTACGAGCAGTACTTC
CDR3: CASSPLKGYYEQYF

length: 16
D: .
V: TRBV19
J: TRBJ2-5
size: .
DNA: TGTGCCAGTAGTCTCGCTGCGGGGCACCCAAAAGAGACCCAGTACTTC
CDR3: CASSLAAGHPKETQYF

length: 12
D: .
V: TRBV11-3
J: TRBJ1-2
size: once
DNA: TGTGCCAGCAGCTTAGGCCCGGATGGCTACACCTTC
CDR3: CASSLGPDGYTF

length: 13
D: .
V: TRBV27
J: TRBJ2-7
size: .
DNA: TGTGCCAGCAGTTCCCTTGGACAGTACGAGCAGTACTTC
CDR3: CASSSLGQYEQYF

length: 14
D: .
V: TRBV5-1
J: TRBJ1-1
size: .
DNA: TGCGCCAGCAGCTTGGGAGGGACTCGGGGGACAGCTTTCTTT
CDR3: CASSLGGTRGTAFF

length: 15
D: .
V: TRBV6-1
J: TRBJ2-4
size: .
DNA: TGTACCAGCAGCAACGCCGGGTTAGCCAAAAGCATTCAGTACTTC
CDR3: CTSSNAGLAKSIQYF

length: 13
D: TRBD2
V: TRBV2
J: TRBJ2-7
size: few
DNA: TGTGCCAGCGGAGGGACTAGCGGTGGCGAGCAGTACTTC
CDR3: CASGGTSGGEQYF

length: 14
D: .
V: TRBV30
J: TRBJ2-6
size: .
DNA: TGTGCCTGGAGTTGGAGTCGTGGGGCCAACGTCCTGACTTTC
CDR3: CAWSWSRGANVLTF

length: 15
D: TRBD1
V: TRBV7-2
J: TRBJ1-1
size: .
DNA: TGTGCCAGCAGCTTAATGGCGAGACAGGGGACTGAAGCTTTCTTT
CDR3: CASSLMARQGTEAFF

length: 13
D: .
V: TRBV11-3
J: TRBJ1-1
size: .
DNA: TGTGCCAGCAGCTCGAGGGCGGGCACTGAAGCTTTCTTT
CDR3: CASSSRAGTEAFF

length: 17
D: .
V: TRBV19
J: TRBJ1-1
size: .
DNA: TGTGCCAGTAGTATGAGTGCCCGCAGGAGGGGGGACACTGAAGCTTTCTTT
CDR3: CASSMSARRRGDTEAFF

length: 13
D: .
V: TRBV27
J: TRBJ2-2
size: .
DNA: TGTGCCAGCAGGGAGAGCGGAACCGGGGAGCTGTTTTTT
CDR3: CASRESGTGELFF

length: 13
D: .
V: TRBV27
J: TRBJ1-1
size: .
DNA: TGTGCCAGCAGTTTAATGTCGAACACTGAAGCTTTCTTT
CDR3: CASSLMSNTEAFF